Following are 21 T cell receptor beta chains from one sample sequenced in a study of T cell responses to AZD1222 COVID-19 vaccine. TCRdb's table, derived via immunoSEQ multiplex PCR, lists solely in-frame clones and lacks some. The sample lists about 81,000 clones; 80% to 95% were seen once. The sequencing used peripheral blood, collected 28 days after the second AZD1222 dose. These receptors were taken from an adult who received the AZD1222 COVID-19 vaccine.

The rearrangement links TRBV15 to TRBJ2-2; TRBD2 aligns across 7 bases. In germline, CDR1 is LNHNV, CDR2 YYDKDF (reference sequence). V trimming: 5 bases; J trimming: 5 bases; junction bases outside the gene matches: 8. The CDR3 consists of 15 residues. CDR3 DNA sequence: TGTGCCACCAGCTCCCGGGACTACCTTACCGGGGAGCTGTTTTTT. Residues: CATSSRDYLTGELFF.

This chain links TRBV5-1 with TRBJ2-1, with D perhaps being TRBD1 or TRBD2 (5 bases each). CDR3 length equals 14 residues. V was shortened by 3 bases and J by 4 bases, with 11 bases between the two germline ends. Germline lookup yields CDR1 SGHRS and CDR2 YFSETQ. The CDR3 here is CASSSRDGYNEQFF. Here the CDR3 DNA reads TGCGCCAGCAGCTCCCGGGACGGTTACAATGAGCAGTTCTTC. The entire variable domain, with the rest obtained from reference TRBV5-1 and TRBJ2-1, is as follows: KAGVTQTPRYLIKTRGQQVTLSCSPISGHRSVSWYQQTPGQGLQFLFEYFSETQRNKGNFPGRFSGRQFSNSRSEMNVSTLELGDSALYLCASSSRDGYNEQFFGPGTRLTVL.

The chain's CDR3 is CASSISFVSPYEQYF. As DNA, the CDR3 is TGTGCCAGTAGTATCTCTTTTGTCAGTCCCTACGAGCAGTACTTC. The chain has TRBV19 and TRBJ2-7; D unclear. Germline CDR1 LNHDA, CDR2 SQIVND (reference sequence). Trimming pared 3 bases from V and 2 bases from J, leaving 14 bases between. The CDR3 is 15 amino acids.

The chain couples TRBV5-4 to TRBJ2-1; the D gene is possibly TRBD2 (7 bases). Trimming cost V 4 bases and J 7 bases, with 18 bases left between them. Germline CDR1 is SGHNT and CDR2 is YYREEE (reference sequence). CDR3 length equals 15 residues. CDR3 protein: CASSPGLGGGNEQFF. CDR3 DNA: TGTGCCAGCAGCCCCGGACTAGGGGGGGGGAATGAGCAGTTCTTC. The full variable domain, rest sourced from reference TRBV5-4 and TRBJ2-1, is ETGVTQSPTHLIKTRGQQVTLRCSSQSGHNTVSWYQQALGQGPQFIFQYYREEENGRGNFPPRFSGLQFPNYSSELNVNALELDDSALYLCASSPGLGGGNEQFFGPGTRLTVL.

The chain has TRBV5-4 and TRBJ2-7, with 7 bases matching TRBD1. CDR3 size: 15 residues. J gave up 5 bases and V 5 bases, and 13 bases lay outside the gene matches. Germline CDR1 reads SGHNT; CDR2 reads YYREEE (reference sequence). In DNA form, the CDR3 reads TGTGCCAGCAGATCAACCGGGACAGCGCCTCACGAGCAGTACTTC. Residues: CASRSTGTAPHEQYF. The complete variable domain, with remaining parts taken from reference TRBV5-4 and TRBJ2-7, reads ETGVTQSPTHLIKTRGQQVTLRCSSQSGHNTVSWYQQALGQGPQFIFQYYREEENGRGNFPPRFSGLQFPNYSSELNVNALELDDSALYLCASRSTGTAPHEQYFGPGTRLTVT.

This rearrangement joins TRBV5-8 to TRBJ2-1, with TRBD1 matching 9 bases. The CDR3 extends over 15 amino acids. The trim removed 4 bases at V and 8 bases at J, leaving 10 bases unmatched. Germline CDR1 SGHTS, CDR2 YDEGEE. CDR3 residues: CASSLGTGNTYEQFF. The CDR3 DNA sequence: TGTGCCAGCAGCCTTGGGACAGGGAACACCTATGAGCAGTTCTTC. Looking up the rest from reference TRBV5-8 and TRBJ2-1 gives the full variable domain: EAGVTQSPTHLIKTRGQQATLRCSPISGHTSVYWYQQALGLGLQFLLWYDEGEERNRGNFPPRFSGRQFPNYSSELNVNALELEDSALYLCASSLGTGNTYEQFFGPGTRLTVL.

This clone has just a few counts. This chain uses TRBV9 with TRBJ2-3, with TRBD1 as a possible D gene (5 bases). V was cut by 2 bases and J by 4 bases, with 8 bases left in between. CDR1 and CDR2 from the germline V gene are SGDLS and YYNGEE. The CDR3 length is 13 residues. The CDR3 sequence is CASSVGAPDTQYF. CDR3 nucleotide sequence: TGTGCCAGCAGCGTTGGGGCTCCAGATACGCAGTATTTT.

This chain joins TRBV12-3 or TRBV12-4 and TRBJ2-2, with 8 positions matching TRBD1. The CDR3 is made up of 12 amino acids. V was pared by 5 bases and J by 11 bases, with 4 bases of the junction left unmatched. The CDR3 nucleotides read TGTGCCAGCAGTCTAGGACAGGGTGAGCTGTTTTTT. This sequence encodes CASSLGQGELFF.

The rearrangement links TRBV27 to TRBJ1-2, with TRBD1 matching 7 bases. CDR1 MNHEY and CDR2 SMNVEV come from the germline V gene (reference sequence). With V trimmed by 8 bases and J by 4 bases, 10 bases remained unmatched. The CDR3 has 14 residues. The CDR3 spells CASRPRQGGYGYTF. As DNA, the CDR3 is TGTGCCAGCCGACCTCGACAGGGAGGCTATGGCTACACCTTC.

This clone was recorded only once. The rearrangement uses TRBV5-1 and TRBJ2-5; 9 nucleotides line up with TRBD1. Germline trimming cut 4 bases from V and 5 bases from J; bases unmatched to any gene: 9. Germline V gene sequence: CDR1 SGHRS, CDR2 YFSETQ. CDR3 length: 15 residues. CDR3 nucleotide sequence: TGCGCCAGCAGCGCGAGAACAGGGGGCATGGAGACCCAGTACTTC. Its translation: CASSARTGGMETQYF. The complete variable domain, with remaining parts taken from reference TRBV5-1 and TRBJ2-5, reads KAGVTQTPRYLIKTRGQQVTLSCSPISGHRSVSWYQQTPGQGLQFLFEYFSETQRNKGNFPGRFSGRQFSNSRSEMNVSTLELGDSALYLCASSARTGGMETQYFGPGTRLLVL.

V usage is TRBV29-1 and J usage is TRBJ1-1; D ambiguous. The ends were cut back, 2 bases at V and 0 bases at J, with 10 bases in the middle. Per germline, CDR1 SQVTM and CDR2 ANQGSEA. This CDR3 is built from 14 residues. Written as DNA, the CDR3 is TGCAGCGTTGAACAGGTTGCAGTGAACACTGAAGCTTTCTTT. Amino acids: CSVEQVAVNTEAFF. Based on the CDR3 plus reference TRBV29-1 and TRBJ1-1, the full variable domain is SAVISQKPSRDICQRGTSLTIQCQVDSQVTMMFWYRQQPGQSLTLIATANQGSEATYESGFVIDKFPISRPNLTFSTLTVSNMSPEDSSIYLCSVEQVAVNTEAFFGQGTRLTVV.

The chain employs TRBV5-1 and TRBJ2-1; D ambiguous. The length of the CDR3 is 16 residues. In germline, CDR1 is SGHRS, CDR2 YFSETQ. Between the trimmed V and J ends, which lost 0 bases and 4 bases, there was a span of 14 bases. Here the CDR3 reads CASSLAFRLPYNEQFF. CDR3 sequence (DNA): TGCGCCAGCAGCTTGGCTTTTCGGTTACCTTACAATGAGCAGTTCTTC.

In its sample, this clone was seen a few times. The gene calls are TRBV6-5 and TRBJ2-7; D remains unclear. Germline V CDR1 and CDR2: MNHEY, SVGAGI. With 6 bases removed from V and 2 bases from J, the gap between germline ends came to 5 bases. CDR3 length: 11 amino acids. The CDR3 region has the DNA TGTGCCAGCAGGCTGACCTACGAGCAGTACTTC. Amino acids: CASRLTYEQYF.

The V call is TRBV6-5, the J call TRBJ2-7; D call uncertain. V lost 6 bases, J lost 2 bases, and 17 bases lay in between. CDR3 length equals 15 residues. The germline V gene has CDR1 MNHEY and CDR2 SVGAGI. CDR3 DNA: TGTGCCAGCAGCCGAGGACCTGGGGATACCTACGAGCAGTACTTC. As protein: CASSRGPGDTYEQYF.

The V call is TRBV7-2, the J call TRBJ2-7, with D perhaps matching TRBD1 (7 bases). Trimming stripped 4 bases from V and 2 bases from J, with 15 bases between. The CDR3 spans 15 residues. Per the germline V gene, CDR1 is SGHTA and CDR2 is FQGNSA. The CDR3 loop reads CASSSRGTDPYEQYF. Here the CDR3 DNA reads TGTGCCAGCAGCTCACGGGGGACAGACCCCTACGAGCAGTACTTC. The whole variable domain, remainder taken from reference TRBV7-2 and TRBJ2-7, is GAGVSQSPSNKVTEKGKDVELRCDPISGHTALYWYRQSLGQGLEFLIYFQGNSAPDKSGLPSDRFSAERTGGSVSTLTIQRTQQEDSAVYLCASSSRGTDPYEQYFGPGTRLTVT.

The V gene is TRBV6-5, the J gene TRBJ1-6, with D unclear. The CDR3 extends over 15 amino acids. Germline CDR1 is MNHEY and CDR2 is SVGAGI. Trimming left V 6 bases short and J 2 bases short, with 11 bases between. The CDR3, as DNA: TGTGCCAGCAGAAGGGCCTTGGCCTATAATTCACCCCTCCACTTT. Amino acid sequence: CASRRALAYNSPLHF.

V and J are TRBV4-1 and TRBJ2-7; no reliable D call. Looked up from germline, CDR1 is MGHRA and CDR2 is YSYEKL. V was clipped by 0 bases and J by 0 bases, with 12 bases between them. The CDR3 sequence is 16 residues long. The CDR3 DNA is TGCGCCAGCAGCCAAGATTTTCAGGCTTCCTCCTACGAGCAGTACTTC. It codes for CASSQDFQASSYEQYF.

The chain combines TRBV5-4 with TRBJ2-7, with TRBD2 as a possible D gene (6 bases). From germline, CDR1 is SGHNT and CDR2 YYREEE (reference sequence). V lost 1 base and J lost 1, with 12 bases in between. The CDR3 is 15 amino acids. The CDR3 coding sequence is TGTGCCAGCAGCTTGATAGGGACTCGGTCCTACGAGCAGTACTTC. This sequence encodes CASSLIGTRSYEQYF.

The chain is built from TRBV10-3 and TRBJ2-1; 11 bases fit TRBD2. With 4 bases clipped from V and 9 bases from J, the junction kept 11 bases outside the gene matches. CDR3 length: 16 amino acids. Germline V lookup: CDR1 ENHRY, CDR2 SYGVKD. Here the CDR3 DNA reads TGTGCCATCAGTGGTTCGGGGACTAGCGGAAGTAGTGAGCAGTTCTTC. Translating it yields CAISGSGTSGSSEQFF.

CDR3: CASSQEGRVGPQHF. CDR3 bases: TGCGCCAGCAGCCAAGAGGGCAGGGTAGGGCCCCAGCATTTT. V gene TRBV4-1 combines with J gene TRBJ1-5; D may be TRBD1 (5 bases). This CDR3 contains 14 residues. V was clipped by 0 bases and J by 9 bases, with 12 bases between them. Germline lookup yields CDR1 MGHRA and CDR2 YSYEKL.

J is TRBJ1-5 and V is TRBV6-5, with D unresolved. CDR3 size: 15 residues. Germline V gene sequence: CDR1 MNHEY, CDR2 SVGAGI. V lost 6 bases, J lost 9 bases, and 21 bases lay in between. The CDR3 spells CASSSALGSQSPQHF. The DNA for the CDR3 is TGTGCCAGCAGCTCCGCTTTGGGGAGCCAGTCGCCCCAGCATTTT.